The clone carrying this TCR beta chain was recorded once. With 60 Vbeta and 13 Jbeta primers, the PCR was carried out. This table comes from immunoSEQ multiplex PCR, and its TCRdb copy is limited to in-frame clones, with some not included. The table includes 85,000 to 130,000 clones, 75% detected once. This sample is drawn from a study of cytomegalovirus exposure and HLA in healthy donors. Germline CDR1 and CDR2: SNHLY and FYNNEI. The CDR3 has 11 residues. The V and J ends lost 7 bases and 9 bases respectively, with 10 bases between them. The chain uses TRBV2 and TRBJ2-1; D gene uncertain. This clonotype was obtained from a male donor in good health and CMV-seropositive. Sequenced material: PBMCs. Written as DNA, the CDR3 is TGTGCCAGCATCGGTAGAACTGAGCAGTTCTTC. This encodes CASIGRTEQFF.